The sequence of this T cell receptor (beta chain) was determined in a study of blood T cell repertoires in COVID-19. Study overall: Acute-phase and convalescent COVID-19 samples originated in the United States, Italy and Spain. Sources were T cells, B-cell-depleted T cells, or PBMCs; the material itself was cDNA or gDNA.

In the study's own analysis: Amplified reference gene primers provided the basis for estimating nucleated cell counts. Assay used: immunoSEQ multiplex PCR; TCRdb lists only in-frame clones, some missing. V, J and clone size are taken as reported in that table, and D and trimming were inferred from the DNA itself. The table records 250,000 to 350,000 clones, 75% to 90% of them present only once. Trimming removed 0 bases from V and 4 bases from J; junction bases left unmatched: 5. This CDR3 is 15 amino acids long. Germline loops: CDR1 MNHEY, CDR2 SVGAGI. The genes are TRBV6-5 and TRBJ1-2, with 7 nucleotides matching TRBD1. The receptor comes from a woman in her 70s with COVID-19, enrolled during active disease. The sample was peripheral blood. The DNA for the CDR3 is TGTGCCAGCAGTTACTCTTCAGGGGGGTTCTATGGCTACACCTTC. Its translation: CASSYSSGGFYGYTF.